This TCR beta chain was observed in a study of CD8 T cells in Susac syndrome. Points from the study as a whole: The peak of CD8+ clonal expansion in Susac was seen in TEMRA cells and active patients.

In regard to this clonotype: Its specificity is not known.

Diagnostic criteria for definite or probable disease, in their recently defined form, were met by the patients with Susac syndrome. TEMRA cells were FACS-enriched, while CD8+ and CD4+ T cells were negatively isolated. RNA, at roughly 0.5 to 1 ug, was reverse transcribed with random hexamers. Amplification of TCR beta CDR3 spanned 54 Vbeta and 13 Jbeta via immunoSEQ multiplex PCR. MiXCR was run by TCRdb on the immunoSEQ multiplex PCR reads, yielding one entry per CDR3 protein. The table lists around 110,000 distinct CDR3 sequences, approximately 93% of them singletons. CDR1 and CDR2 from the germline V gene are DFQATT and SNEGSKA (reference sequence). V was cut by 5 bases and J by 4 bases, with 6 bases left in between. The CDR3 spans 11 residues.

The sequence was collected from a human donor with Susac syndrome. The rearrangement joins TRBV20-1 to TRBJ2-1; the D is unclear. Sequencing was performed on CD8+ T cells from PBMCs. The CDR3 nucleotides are TGCAGTGCTCCCTATTACAATGAGCAGTTCTTC. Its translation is CSAPYYNEQFF.